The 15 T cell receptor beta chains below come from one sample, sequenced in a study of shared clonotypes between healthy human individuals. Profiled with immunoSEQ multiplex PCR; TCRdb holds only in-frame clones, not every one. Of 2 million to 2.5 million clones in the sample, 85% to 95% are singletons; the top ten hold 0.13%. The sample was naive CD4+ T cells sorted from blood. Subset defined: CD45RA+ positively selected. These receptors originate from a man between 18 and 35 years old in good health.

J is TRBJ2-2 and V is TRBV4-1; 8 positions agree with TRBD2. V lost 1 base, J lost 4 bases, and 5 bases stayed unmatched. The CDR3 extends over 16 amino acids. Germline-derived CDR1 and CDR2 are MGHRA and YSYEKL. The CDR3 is CASSQGAGGVTGELFF. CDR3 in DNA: TGCGCCAGCAGCCAAGGCGCCGGGGGGGTCACCGGGGAGCTGTTTTTT.

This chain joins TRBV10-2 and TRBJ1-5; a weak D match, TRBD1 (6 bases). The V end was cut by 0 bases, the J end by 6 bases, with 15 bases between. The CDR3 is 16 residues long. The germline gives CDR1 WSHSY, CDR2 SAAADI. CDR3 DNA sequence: TGCGCCAGCAGTGAGTCAGGACGGGGGGCGCTTCAGCCCCAGCATTTT. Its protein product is CASSESGRGALQPQHF.

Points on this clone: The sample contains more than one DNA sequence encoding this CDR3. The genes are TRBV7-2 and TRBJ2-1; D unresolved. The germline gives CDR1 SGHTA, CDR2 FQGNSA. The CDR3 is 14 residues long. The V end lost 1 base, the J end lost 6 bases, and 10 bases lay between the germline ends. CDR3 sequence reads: CASSLGGSLNEQFF. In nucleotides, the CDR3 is TGTGCCAGCAGCTTAGGAGGCAGCCTCAATGAGCAGTTCTTC.

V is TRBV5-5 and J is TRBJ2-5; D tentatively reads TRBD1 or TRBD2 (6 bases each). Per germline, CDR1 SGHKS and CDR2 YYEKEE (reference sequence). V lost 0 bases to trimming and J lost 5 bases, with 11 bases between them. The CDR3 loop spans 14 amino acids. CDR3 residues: CASSLVSGAETQYF. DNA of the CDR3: TGTGCCAGCAGCTTGGTCTCGGGGGCGGAGACCCAGTACTTC. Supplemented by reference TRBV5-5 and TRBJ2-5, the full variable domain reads DAGVTQSPTHLIKTRGQQVTLRCSPISGHKSVSWYQQVLGQGPQFIFQYYEKEERGRGNFPDRFSARQFPNYSSELNVNALLLGDSALYLCASSLVSGAETQYFGPGTRLLVL.

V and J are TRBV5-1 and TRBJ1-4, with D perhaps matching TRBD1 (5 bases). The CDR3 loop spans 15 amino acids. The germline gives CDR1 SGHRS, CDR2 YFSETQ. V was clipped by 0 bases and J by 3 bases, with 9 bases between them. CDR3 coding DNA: TGCGCCAGCAGCTTGGCGCAGGGCTCTAATGAAAAACTGTTTTTT. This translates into CASSLAQGSNEKLFF.

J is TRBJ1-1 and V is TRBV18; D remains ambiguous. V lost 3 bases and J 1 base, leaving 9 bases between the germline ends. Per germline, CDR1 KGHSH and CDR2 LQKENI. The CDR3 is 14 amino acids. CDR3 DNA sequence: TGTGCCAGCTCACCCCGGGCGGGGAACACTGAAGCTTTCTTT. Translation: CASSPRAGNTEAFF.

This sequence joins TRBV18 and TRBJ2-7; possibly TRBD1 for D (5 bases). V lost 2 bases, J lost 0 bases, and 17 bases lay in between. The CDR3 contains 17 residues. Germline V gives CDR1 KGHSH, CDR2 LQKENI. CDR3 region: CASSPLKTGYSSYEQYF. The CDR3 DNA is TGTGCCAGCTCACCATTGAAAACAGGTTACAGCTCCTACGAGCAGTACTTC.

This CDR3 is CASSYSWRLNQPQHF. CDR3 bases: TGTGCCAGCAGTTACTCTTGGCGGCTCAATCAGCCCCAGCATTTT. The V and J genes are TRBV6-5 and TRBJ1-5; D unclear. The CDR3 has 15 amino acids. Trimming took off 0 bases at V and 3 bases at J, with 9 bases between the two ends. The germline V gene encodes CDR1 MNHEY and CDR2 SVGAGI.

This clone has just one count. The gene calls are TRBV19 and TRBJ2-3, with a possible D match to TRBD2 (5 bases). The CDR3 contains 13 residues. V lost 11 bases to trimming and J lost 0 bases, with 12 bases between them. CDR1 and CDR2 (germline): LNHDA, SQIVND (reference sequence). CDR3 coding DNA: TGTGCCGCCGGGGAAACTAGCACAGATACGCAGTATTTT. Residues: CAAGETSTDTQYF.

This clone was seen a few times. The DNA of the CDR3 is TGTGCCAGCAGCTTAGAGAAGGCTTTGAACACTGAAGCTTTCTTT. Its protein product is CASSLEKALNTEAFF. The chain employs TRBV7-9 and TRBJ1-1; D gene unclear. Germline V lookup: CDR1 SEHNR, CDR2 FQNEAQ (reference sequence). This CDR3 has 15 residues. The ends were cut back, 1 base at V and 0 bases at J, with 9 bases in the middle.

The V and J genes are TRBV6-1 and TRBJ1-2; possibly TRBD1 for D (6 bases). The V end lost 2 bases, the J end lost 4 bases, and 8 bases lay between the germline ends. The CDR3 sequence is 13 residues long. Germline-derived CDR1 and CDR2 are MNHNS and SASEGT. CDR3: CASSEIRGYGYTF. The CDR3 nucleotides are TGTGCCAGCAGTGAAATCAGGGGCTATGGCTACACCTTC.

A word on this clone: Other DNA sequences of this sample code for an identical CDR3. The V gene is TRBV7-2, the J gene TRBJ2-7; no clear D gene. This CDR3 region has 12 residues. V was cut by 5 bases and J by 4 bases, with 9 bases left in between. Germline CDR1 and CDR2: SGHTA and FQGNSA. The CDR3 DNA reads TGTGCCAGCAGCGCTACAAGTTACGAGCAGTACTTC. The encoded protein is CASSATSYEQYF.

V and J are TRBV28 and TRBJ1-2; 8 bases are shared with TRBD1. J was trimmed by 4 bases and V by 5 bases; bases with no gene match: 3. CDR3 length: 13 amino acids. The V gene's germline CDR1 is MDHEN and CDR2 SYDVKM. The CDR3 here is CASSKTGAYGYTF. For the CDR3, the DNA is TGTGCCAGCAGTAAGACAGGGGCCTATGGCTACACCTTC.

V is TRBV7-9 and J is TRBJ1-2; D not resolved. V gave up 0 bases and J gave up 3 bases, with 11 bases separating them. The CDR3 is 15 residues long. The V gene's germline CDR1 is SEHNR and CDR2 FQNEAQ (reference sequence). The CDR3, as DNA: TGTGCCAGCAGCTTAGCCCCGCCGGTGGACTATGGCTACACCTTC. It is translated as CASSLAPPVDYGYTF.

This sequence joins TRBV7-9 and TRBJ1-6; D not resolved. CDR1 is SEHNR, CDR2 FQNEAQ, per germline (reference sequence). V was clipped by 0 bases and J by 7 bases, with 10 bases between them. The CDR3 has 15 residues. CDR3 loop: CASSLAPASNSPLHF. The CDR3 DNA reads TGTGCCAGCAGCTTAGCTCCGGCCTCCAATTCACCCCTCCACTTT.